These 18 T cell receptor beta chains came from one sample sequenced in a study of cytomegalovirus exposure and HLA in healthy donors (TCRdb year 2017). Preparation of the library involved the immunoSEQ multiplex PCR assay. A mixture of 60 forward primers for TCR Vbeta segments and 13 reverse primers for TCR Jbeta segments was used in the multiplex PCR. Sourced from immuneACCESS, this table was stored by TCRdb with only in-frame sequences that have V and J called. A share of the clones is absent; for the studies checked, an unresolved V gene accounts for under half, and the remainder has no known explanation. For this sample there are 74,000 or so clones; 79% appear just once. Together, the top ten hold 22% of the sample. The sample comprised PBMCs. The receptor set was obtained from a woman aged 40 to 49 in good health and CMV-seropositive.

The gene calls are TRBV7-9 and TRBJ1-1; TRBD1 matches at 10 bases. V lost 5 bases, J lost 4 bases, and 7 bases stayed unmatched. The CDR3 runs to 15 residues. Germline V gene data show CDR1 as SEHNR and CDR2 as FQNEAQ (reference sequence). The CDR3 reads CASSVRTGGTTEAFF. The CDR3 region has the DNA TGTGCCAGCAGCGTCAGGACAGGGGGAACCACTGAAGCTTTCTTT.

The genes are TRBV30 and TRBJ2-1, with 7 bases that match TRBD2. The germline V gene encodes CDR1 GTSNPN and CDR2 SVGIG (reference sequence). The CDR3 has 15 amino acids. The ends lost 5 bases at V and 0 bases at J; junction bases unmatched: 7. As DNA, the CDR3 is TGTGCCTGGGAGAAGCGGGGCGGCTCCTACAATGAGCAGTTCTTC. Its protein is CAWEKRGGSYNEQFF.

The rearrangement uses TRBV30 and TRBJ1-4; the D is unclear. The CDR3 has 14 amino acids. The germline CDR1 and CDR2 sequences are GTSNPN and SVGIG (reference sequence). V was trimmed by 0 bases and J by 8 bases, leaving 13 bases between them. The CDR3 sequence: CAWSVLVKEEKLFF. The CDR3 DNA sequence: TGTGCCTGGAGTGTATTGGTCAAGGAGGAAAAACTGTTTTTT.

The chain's CDR3 is CASSGRAGDNTEAFF. The DNA for the CDR3 is TGTGCCAGCAGTGGGCGAGCGGGGGACAACACTGAAGCTTTCTTT. This chain uses TRBV6-4 with TRBJ1-1; TRBD1 is a possible D gene (5 bases). Between the trimmed V and J ends, which lost 4 bases and 2 bases, there was a span of 14 bases. This CDR3 comprises 15 residues. Germline V CDR1 and CDR2: MRHNA, SNTAGT.

The rearrangement joins TRBV28 to TRBJ1-5; 9 positions match TRBD1. Per germline, CDR1 MDHEN and CDR2 SYDVKM. The J segment lost 9 bases and the V segment lost 6 bases, leaving 9 bases of the junction unmatched. The CDR3 spans 14 residues. The DNA of the CDR3 is TGTGCCAGCAGGAGACAGGGGGGAATGGGGCCCCAGCATTTT. Encoded protein: CASRRQGGMGPQHF.

The rearrangement links TRBV9 to TRBJ1-6, with no clear D. The length of the CDR3 is 17 residues. Trimming pared 4 bases from V and 0 bases from J, leaving 14 bases between. Germline V gives CDR1 SGDLS, CDR2 YYNGEE. Here the CDR3 DNA reads TGTGCCAGCAGCCCCCGGGATCACATCTCCTATAATTCACCCCTCCACTTT. Its translation is CASSPRDHISYNSPLHF.

The chain joins TRBV5-6 to TRBJ2-1; D possibly corresponds to TRBD1 (6 bases). Germline-derived CDR1 and CDR2 are SGHDT and YYEEEE. Trimming pared 4 bases from V and 4 bases from J, leaving 15 bases between. The CDR3 is made up of 15 amino acids. DNA of the CDR3: TGTGCCAGCAGCCAGGTCACGGGGACATACAATGAGCAGTTCTTC. This sequence encodes CASSQVTGTYNEQFF.

The chain joins TRBV19 to TRBJ1-4; D remains unclear. The V gene lost 7 bases and the J gene lost 1 base, with 10 bases spanning the gap. The V gene's germline CDR1 is LNHDA and CDR2 SQIVND (reference sequence). This CDR3 spans 14 amino acids. CDR3 nucleotides: TGTGCCAGTATGGGAGGCCTAACTAATGAAAAACTGTTTTTT. Its protein product is CASMGGLTNEKLFF.

The chain combines TRBV27 with TRBJ2-6; 8 bases agree with TRBD1. This CDR3 contains 17 residues. CDR1 is MNHEY, CDR2 SMNVEV, per germline (reference sequence). Germline trimming cut 5 bases from V and 2 bases from J; bases unmatched to any gene: 8. The CDR3 protein is CASSPSTGDTGANVLTF. The CDR3 DNA reads TGTGCCAGCAGTCCTTCGACAGGGGACACTGGGGCCAACGTCCTGACTTTC. The full variable domain, rest sourced from reference TRBV27 and TRBJ2-6, is EAQVTQNPRYLITVTGKKLTVTCSQNMNHEYMSWYRQDPGLGLRQIYYSMNVEVTDKGDVPEGYKVSRKEKRNFPLILESPSPNQTSLYFCASSPSTGDTGANVLTFGAGSRLTVL.

This clone turned up a few times. The chain couples TRBV13 to TRBJ2-7; D perhaps matches TRBD1 (5 bases). Germline V gene sequence: CDR1 PRHDT, CDR2 FYEKMQ (reference sequence). CDR3 size: 14 residues. Trimming shortened V by 5 bases and J by 0 bases, and 11 bases separated the two germline ends. The DNA of the CDR3 is TGTGCCAGCAGCGATCGACAGACCTCCTACGAGCAGTACTTC. Protein: CASSDRQTSYEQYF.

V gene TRBV2 combines with J gene TRBJ1-5, with D possibly TRBD1 on 5 matching bases. Looked up from germline, CDR1 is SNHLY and CDR2 is FYNNEI. Trimming pared 4 bases from V and 6 bases from J, leaving 13 bases between. The CDR3 is made up of 14 amino acids. The CDR3 here is CASSVRREGQPQHF. CDR3 coding DNA: TGTGCCAGCAGTGTGCGCAGGGAGGGTCAGCCCCAGCATTTT.

J is TRBJ1-5 and V is TRBV2; no firm D call. The germline gives CDR1 SNHLY, CDR2 FYNNEI. The CDR3 is made up of 15 amino acids. Trimming removed 0 bases from V and 2 bases from J, with 8 bases in between. This CDR3 reads CASSEALSGNQPQHF. DNA for the CDR3: TGTGCCAGCAGTGAAGCGCTCTCAGGCAATCAGCCCCAGCATTTT.

This chain uses TRBV30 with TRBJ1-6, with TRBD1 matching over 7 bases. Unmatched junction bases numbered 6, after V lost 6 bases and J lost 7 bases. The CDR3 is 13 residues long. Germline V gives CDR1 GTSNPN, CDR2 SVGIG (reference sequence). The CDR3 nucleotides read TGTGCCTGTACCGGGACAGCAAATTCACCCCTCCACTTT. Encoded protein: CACTGTANSPLHF. The entire variable domain, with the rest obtained from reference TRBV30 and TRBJ1-6, is as follows: SQTIHQWPATLVQPVGSPLSLECTVEGTSNPNLYWYRQAAGRGLQLLFYSVGIGQISSEVPQNLSASRPQDRQFILSSKKLLLSDSGFYLCACTGTANSPLHFGNGTRLTVT.

The chain carries TRBV19 and TRBJ1-2; TRBD1 aligns across 7 bases. This CDR3 is built from 14 residues. CDR1 and CDR2 (germline): LNHDA, SQIVND (reference sequence). V dropped 9 bases and J dropped 7; count of bases not matched to a gene: 14. CDR3 protein: CASRQGYSGSGYTF. As DNA, the CDR3 is TGTGCCAGCCGACAGGGCTATTCGGGAAGTGGCTACACCTTC.

This clone was seen a handful of times. The rearrangement uses TRBV5-6 and TRBJ2-5, with 11 bases lining up with TRBD1. The J call may be in error: the DNA end matches TRBJ2-7 better. The CDR3 has 13 residues. The germline gives CDR1 SGHDT, CDR2 YYEEEE. CDR3 nucleotide sequence: TGTGCCAGCAGTGGACAGGGGGCTTACGAGCAGTACTTC. It is translated as CASSGQGAYEQYF.

The V and J genes are TRBV2 and TRBJ2-7; 7 bases fit TRBD1. The CDR3 contains 14 residues. Germline trimming cut 8 bases from V and 3 bases from J; bases unmatched to any gene: 10. Germline V gene data show CDR1 as SNHLY and CDR2 as FYNNEI. The CDR3 DNA reads TGTGCCAGCGGCCGCGGACAGGTTAACTACGAGCAGTACTTC. Translated, it gives CASGRGQVNYEQYF.

This clone has more than one count but fewer than ten. The chain carries TRBV4-1 and TRBJ2-3; D not resolved. Germline CDR1 is MGHRA and CDR2 is YSYEKL. Between the trimmed V and J ends, which lost 0 bases and 10 bases, there was a span of 14 bases. The CDR3 is 14 amino acids. DNA for the CDR3: TGCGCCAGCAGCCAAGACGAGGTAGTCCCCTCGCAGTATTTT. Encoded protein: CASSQDEVVPSQYF.

The chain has TRBV18 and TRBJ2-7; 7 bases match TRBD1. Trimming took 2 bases from V and 0 from J; bases not matched to a gene: 7. The CDR3 length is 16 residues. Germline V lookup: CDR1 KGHSH, CDR2 LQKENI. The CDR3: CASSPKGQSSSYEQYF. The CDR3 DNA sequence: TGTGCCAGCTCACCAAAGGGACAGAGTAGCTCCTACGAGCAGTACTTC.